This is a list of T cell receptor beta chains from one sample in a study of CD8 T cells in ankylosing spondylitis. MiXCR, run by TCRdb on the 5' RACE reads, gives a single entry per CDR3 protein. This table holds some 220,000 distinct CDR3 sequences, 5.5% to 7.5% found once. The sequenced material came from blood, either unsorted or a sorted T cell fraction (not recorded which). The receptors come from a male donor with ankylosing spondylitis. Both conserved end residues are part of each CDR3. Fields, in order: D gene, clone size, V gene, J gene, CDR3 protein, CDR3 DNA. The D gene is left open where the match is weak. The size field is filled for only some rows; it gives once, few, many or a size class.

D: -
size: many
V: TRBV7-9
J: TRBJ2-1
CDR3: CASSLGVSGYNEQFF
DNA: TGTGCCAGCAGCTTAGGGGTTAGCGGCTACAATGAGCAGTTCTTC

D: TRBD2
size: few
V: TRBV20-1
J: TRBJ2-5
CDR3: CSAPTSGDFQETQYF
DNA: TGCAGTGCGCCTACTAGCGGGGATTTCCAAGAGACCCAGTACTTC

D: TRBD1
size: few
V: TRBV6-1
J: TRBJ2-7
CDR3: CASSFYAGTGGHEQYF
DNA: TGTGCCAGCAGCTTTTATGCCGGGACAGGGGGCCACGAGCAGTACTTC

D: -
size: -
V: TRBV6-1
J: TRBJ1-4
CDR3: CASRSLDSRNEKLFF
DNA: TGTGCCAGCAGGTCCCTGGACAGCCGGAATGAAAAACTGTTTTTT

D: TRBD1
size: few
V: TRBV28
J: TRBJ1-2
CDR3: CASSKTGDPIYGYTF
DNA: TGTGCCAGCAGCAAAACAGGGGACCCAATCTATGGCTACACCTTC

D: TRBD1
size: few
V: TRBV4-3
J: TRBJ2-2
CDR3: CASRNSLTGVPGELFF
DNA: TGCGCCAGCAGGAATTCCTTAACAGGGGTCCCCGGGGAGCTGTTTTTT

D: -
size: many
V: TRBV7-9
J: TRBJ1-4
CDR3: CASSWERGLLFF
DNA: TGTGCCAGCTCCTGGGAGAGGGGCTTACTGTTTTTT

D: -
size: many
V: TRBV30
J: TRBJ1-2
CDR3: CAWSAGRPNYGYTF
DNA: TGTGCCTGGAGTGCAGGACGGCCTAACTATGGCTACACCTTC

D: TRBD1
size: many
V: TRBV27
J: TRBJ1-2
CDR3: CASSLSRLGQGKVNGYTF
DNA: TGTGCCAGCAGTTTATCCAGGTTAGGACAGGGAAAAGTCAATGGCTACACCTTC

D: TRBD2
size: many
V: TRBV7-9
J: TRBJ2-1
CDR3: CASSSRTSGRNYEQFF
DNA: TGTGCCAGCAGCTCCCGGACTAGCGGGAGGAATTATGAGCAGTTCTTC

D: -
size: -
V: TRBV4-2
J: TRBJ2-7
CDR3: CASSHPGDMAEQYF
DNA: TGTGCCAGCAGCCACCCCGGAGACATGGCTGAGCAGTACTTC

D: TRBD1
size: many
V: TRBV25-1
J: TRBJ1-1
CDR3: CASGGQGKAFF
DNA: TGTGCCAGCGGCGGACAGGGGAAAGCTTTCTTT

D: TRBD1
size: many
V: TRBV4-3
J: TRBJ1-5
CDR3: CASSQGDRGLGQPQHF
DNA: TGCGCCAGCAGCCAAGGGGACAGGGGGCTAGGTCAGCCCCAGCATTTT

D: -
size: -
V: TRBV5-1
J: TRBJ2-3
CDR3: CASSPDVLSAKDTQYF
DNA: TGCGCCAGCAGCCCGGACGTCCTTAGCGCCAAAGATACGCAGTATTTT

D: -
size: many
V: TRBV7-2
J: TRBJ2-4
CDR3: CASSLIGPTRDIQYF
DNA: TGTGCCAGCAGCTTAATAGGCCCCACGAGGGACATTCAGTACTTC

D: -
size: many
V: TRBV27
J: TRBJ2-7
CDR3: CASSSQTRRGSYEQYF
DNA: TGTGCCAGCAGTTCCCAGACGAGACGTGGCTCCTACGAGCAGTACTTC

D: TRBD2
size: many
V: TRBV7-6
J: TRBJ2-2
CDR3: CASSLEREGRTGELFF
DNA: TGTGCCAGCAGCTTAGAACGGGAGGGCCGAACCGGGGAGCTGTTTTTT

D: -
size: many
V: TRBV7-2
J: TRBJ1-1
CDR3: CASSLTRRDTEAFF
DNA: TGTGCCAGCAGCTTAACCCGGAGGGACACTGAAGCTTTCTTT

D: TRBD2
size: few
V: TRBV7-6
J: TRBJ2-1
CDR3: CASSLTSGRRPYNEQFF
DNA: TGTGCCAGCAGCTTAACTAGCGGGAGACGTCCATACAATGAGCAGTTCTTC

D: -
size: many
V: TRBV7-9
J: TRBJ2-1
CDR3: CASRGAHNEQFF
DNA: TGTGCCAGCAGGGGGGCGCACAATGAGCAGTTCTTC

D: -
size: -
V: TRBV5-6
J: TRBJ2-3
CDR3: CASSPDVGTDTQYF
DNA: TGTGCCAGCAGCCCCGACGTTGGCACAGATACGCAGTATTTT

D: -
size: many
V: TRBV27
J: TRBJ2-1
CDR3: CASRPLGGVAYNEQFF
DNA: TGTGCCAGCAGACCCCTAGGGGGAGTCGCGTACAATGAGCAGTTCTTC

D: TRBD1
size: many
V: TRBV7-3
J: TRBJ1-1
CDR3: CASSLEGPDRGYTEAFF
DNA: TGTGCCAGCAGCCTGGAGGGGCCTGACAGGGGGTACACTGAAGCTTTCTTT

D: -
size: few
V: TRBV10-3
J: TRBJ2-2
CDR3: CAISRGPNTGELFF
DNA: TGTGCCATCTCAAGGGGCCCGAACACCGGGGAGCTGTTTTTT

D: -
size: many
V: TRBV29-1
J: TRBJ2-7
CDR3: CSVWRGGEQYF
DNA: TGCAGCGTTTGGAGAGGGGGCGAGCAGTACTTC

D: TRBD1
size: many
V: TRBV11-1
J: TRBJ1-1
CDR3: CASSSFRDSEAFF
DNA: TGTGCCAGCAGCTCCTTCCGGGACAGTGAAGCTTTCTTT

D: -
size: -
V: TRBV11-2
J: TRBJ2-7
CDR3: CASSFSQAAEQYF
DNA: TGTGCCAGCAGCTTCTCTCAGGCGGCGGAGCAGTACTTC

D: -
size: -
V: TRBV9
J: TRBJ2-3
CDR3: CASSVTGSTDTQYF
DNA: TGTGCCAGCAGCGTAACAGGAAGCACAGATACGCAGTATTTT

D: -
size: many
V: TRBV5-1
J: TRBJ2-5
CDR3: CASSLDVRVGQETQYF
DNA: TGCGCCAGCAGCTTGGATGTACGGGTCGGCCAAGAGACCCAGTACTTC

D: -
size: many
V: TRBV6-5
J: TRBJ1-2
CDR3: CASSYSGRYGYTF
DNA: TGTGCCAGCAGTTACTCCGGCCGCTATGGCTACACCTTC

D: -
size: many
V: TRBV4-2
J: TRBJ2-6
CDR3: CASSVPSSGANVLTF
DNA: TGTGCCAGCAGCGTCCCGAGTTCTGGGGCCAACGTCCTGACTTTC

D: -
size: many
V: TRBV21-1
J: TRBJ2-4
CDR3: CASTGADGNIQYF
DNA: TGTGCCAGCACGGGGGCTGATGGGAACATTCAGTACTTC

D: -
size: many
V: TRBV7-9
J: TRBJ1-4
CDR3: CASSSFEGSPNEKLFF
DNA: TGTGCCAGCAGCTCGTTCGAGGGGTCGCCTAATGAAAAACTGTTTTTT

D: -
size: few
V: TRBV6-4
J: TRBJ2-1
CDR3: CASSDSDNGEQFF
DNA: TGTGCCAGCAGTGACTCCGACAATGGTGAGCAGTTCTTC

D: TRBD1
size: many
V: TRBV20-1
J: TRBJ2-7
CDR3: CSALGQGYEQYF
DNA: TGCAGTGCTTTAGGACAGGGCTACGAGCAGTACTTC

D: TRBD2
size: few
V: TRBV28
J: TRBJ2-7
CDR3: CASTWREGYEQYF
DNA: TGTGCCAGCACATGGCGGGAGGGCTACGAGCAGTACTTC

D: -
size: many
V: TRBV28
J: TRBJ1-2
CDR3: CASSLGAAPYGYTF
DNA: TGTGCCAGCAGTTTAGGGGCAGCCCCCTATGGCTACACCTTC

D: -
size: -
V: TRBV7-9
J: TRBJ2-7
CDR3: CASSSGIVDRQYF
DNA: TGTGCCAGCAGCTCAGGGATAGTTGATAGGCAGTACTTC

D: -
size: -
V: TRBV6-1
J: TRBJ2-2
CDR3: CASSEELGNTGELFF
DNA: TGTGCCAGCAGTGAAGAACTAGGGAACACCGGGGAGCTGTTTTTT

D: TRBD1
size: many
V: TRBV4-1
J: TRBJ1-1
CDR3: CASSSGTGYTEAFF
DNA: TGCGCCAGCAGCTCCGGGACAGGGTACACTGAAGCTTTCTTT

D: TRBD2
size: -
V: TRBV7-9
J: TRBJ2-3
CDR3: CASSSDWTSGRTDTQYF
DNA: TGTGCCAGCAGCTCTGACTGGACTAGCGGGAGGACAGATACGCAGTATTTT

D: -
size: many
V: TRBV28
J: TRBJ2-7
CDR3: CASSSGTPYEQYF
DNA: TGTGCCAGCAGTTCCGGGACACCCTACGAGCAGTACTTC

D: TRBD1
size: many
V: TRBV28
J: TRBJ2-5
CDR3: CASRSTGAIETQYF
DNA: TGTGCCAGCAGGTCGACAGGGGCAATAGAGACCCAGTACTTC

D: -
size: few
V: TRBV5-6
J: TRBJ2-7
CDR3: CASSRSVRGVYEQYF
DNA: TGTGCCAGCAGCAGGAGCGTGAGGGGTGTCTACGAGCAGTACTTC

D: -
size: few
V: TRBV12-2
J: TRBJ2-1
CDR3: CASRSRLAGGHYNEQFF
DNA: TGTGCAAGTCGCTCCCGACTAGCGGGGGGTCACTACAATGAGCAGTTCTTC

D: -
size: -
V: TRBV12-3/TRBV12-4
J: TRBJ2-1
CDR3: CASILSEYNEQFF
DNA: TGTGCCAGCATCCTTAGCGAGTACAATGAGCAGTTCTTC

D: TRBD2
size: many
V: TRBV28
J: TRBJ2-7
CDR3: CASSLDERKRTSGRVGEQYF
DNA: TGTGCCAGCAGTTTAGATGAGAGAAAGCGGACTAGCGGGAGGGTGGGCGAGCAGTACTTC

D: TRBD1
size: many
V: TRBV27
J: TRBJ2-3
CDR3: CASSLGTGVIDTQYF
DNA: TGTGCCAGCAGTTTAGGGACAGGGGTGATAGATACGCAGTATTTT

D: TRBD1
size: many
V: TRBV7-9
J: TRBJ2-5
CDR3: CASSFGTGGSQETQYF
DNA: TGTGCCAGCAGCTTCGGGACAGGGGGTAGCCAAGAGACCCAGTACTTC

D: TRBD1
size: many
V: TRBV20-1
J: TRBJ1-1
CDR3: CSASWTGAMNTEAFF
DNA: TGCAGTGCTAGCTGGACAGGGGCGATGAACACTGAAGCTTTCTTT